This TCR beta chain is drawn from a study of neurological immune-mediated disorders (dated by TCRdb to between 2018 and 2021). Regarding the complete study: Among the approximately 35 multiple sclerosis patients, around 30 had relapsing-remitting MS and 3 had secondary progressive MS. The study compared peripheral blood TCR-beta repertoires of HTLV-I-associated myelopathy (HAM/TSP) patients, multiple sclerosis patients and healthy controls using UMI-based sequencing. Longitudinal samples, technical triplicates and paired sorted CD4+ and CD8+ T-cell subsets, alongside PBMC samples, were included among the 106 TCR-beta libraries. Of the 68 subjects in the cohort, some 15 were HAM/TSP patients, approximately 34 were multiple sclerosis patients, and about 20 were healthy controls. What the study reported, not specific to this receptor: The MS cluster showed no association with clinical or MRI features, and the authors stated that larger cohorts are needed. TCR clonal expansion was greatest in HAM/TSP patients and smallest in MS patients, who ranked below even healthy controls. In phylogenetic analysis, the repertoires of 18 of 34 MS patients grouped into a cluster of related CDR3 sequences, which suggests a possible signature at the repertoire level. Expanded clones from different subjects shared no identical CDR3 amino acid sequences, which suggests that TCR-beta repertoires were private in all groups.

The table lists this clonotype with many counts. The antigen it binds to is not known. No base quality information exists; no much larger clone differs at one position. The CDR3 runs 15 residues from the cysteine to the phenylalanine. Only the CDR3 region is kept as DNA, spanning 45 bases read in frame from base 1. The germline V gene sets CDR1 to WSHSY and CDR2 to SAAADI. V has 5 bases trimmed and J has 7 bases trimmed; junction bases matching no gene number 10. Libraries from unsorted PBMCs were made from 2 million PBMCs kept in RNAlater at -80 degrees C until RNA extraction. Multiple sclerosis patients were enrolled in a US clinical protocol under which disease progression was evaluated by magnetic resonance imaging. PBMCs were separated from peripheral blood using Ficoll-Hypaque density gradient centrifugation and then cryopreserved in liquid nitrogen. cDNA synthesis used template-switch 5'RACE with a primer carrying a 10-nucleotide random unique molecular identifier tagging each TCR transcript. Every sequencing run yielded over 160 million TCR-beta sequences covering 15-18 subjects. Total RNA was extracted with the RNeasy kit. TCR-beta VDJ regions were amplified with primers for the TCR constant region and the 5'RACE anchor, using the KAPA Real-time Library Amplification kit. Sample indexes and Illumina adaptors were added in a first PCR, after which library yield was increased in a second PCR. After purification with Ampure beads, the TCR product of roughly 650 bp was size-selected on a 2% E-gel SizeSelection system. Before pooling, library quality was assessed on a Bioanalyzer, concentration was determined with Qubit, and library quantification was performed with the Kapa Library Quantification kit. An Illumina HiSeq 2500 sequenced the libraries paired-end 2 x 150 bp. To increase sequence diversity, roughly 24-32% phiX was spiked into each library pool. Per the authors' processing: Quality-filtered reads were processed with the UMI-based MiGEC pipeline, and over 75% of raw TCR sequences were removed by the MiGEC pipeline during error correction. IMGT germline references were used for aligning VDJ genes, and each clonotype was defined as a unique CDR3 amino acid sequence together with its V-J genes. Clonal expansion, Shannon diversity and CDR3 relatedness (CalcPairwiseDistances, ClusterSamples) were evaluated with VDJtools, and phylogenetic trees were built with CLCbio workbench. Clones with at least 8 unique UMIs were defined as expanded, with this threshold being based on coefficient-of-variation modelling across technical triplicates. TCRdb reran the public reads through fastp at Q25 and MiXCR, keeping productive beta chains. All rows with the same CDR3 protein become a single entry with the most common DNA and genes. None of the V and J calls come from the authors' own analysis; TCRdb made them. Here the sample has approximately 38,000 distinct CDR3 sequences; 2% to 3% occur a single time. The ten largest clonotypes hold approximately 2.3% of the sample.

This clonotype was obtained from a man in his fifties with multiple sclerosis. The chain is encoded by TRBV10-2 joined to TRBJ2-7, with 11 bases matching TRBD1. The sample comprised PBMCs. The nucleotides read TGCGCCAGCAGTCGTGGCGGACAGGGGGCAGGGGAGCAGTACTTC. It encodes CASSRGGQGAGEQYF.